This T cell receptor beta chain was obtained from a study of cytomegalovirus exposure and HLA in healthy donors. Study as a whole: Early on, a data release was issued that held tens of millions of unique TCRs from HLA-typed donors.

CDR3 size: 13 residues. V lost 2 bases to trimming and J lost 5 bases, with 10 bases between them. Germline assignment: CDR1 SGHKS and CDR2 YYEKEE (reference sequence). A multiplex PCR was run with 60 Vbeta primers and 13 Jbeta primers. Clones were sequenced by immunoSEQ multiplex PCR, and TCRdb holds only the in-frame ones, with some missing. The table lists 100,000 to 150,000 clones, 75% to 85% of them singletons, with roughly 9.3% in the top ten. This sequence joins TRBV5-5 and TRBJ1-1; D gene ambiguous. The sample consisted of PBMCs. This receptor was taken from a woman in her fifties or sixties in good health and CMV-seropositive. CDR3 coding DNA: TGTGCCAGCAGCTTTTCGGGAGATACTGAAGCTTTCTTT. As protein: CASSFSGDTEAFF.